This passage covers 20 T cell receptor beta chains from one sample sequenced in a study of T cell responses to AZD1222 COVID-19 vaccine. Only in-frame clones appear in the TCRdb table, and some are missing; sequencing was by immunoSEQ multiplex PCR. The sample holds 120,000 to 150,000 clones, around 91% seen once. Sequenced material: peripheral blood, taken on day 0 of AZD1222 vaccination. These receptors all come from an adult in good health.

The chain uses TRBV24-1 and TRBJ2-5, with D possibly being TRBD1 (6 bases). Germline V gene lookup returns CDR1 KGHDR and CDR2 SFDVKD. The V end lost 1 base, the J end lost 4 bases, and 12 bases lay between the germline ends. There are 15 residues in the CDR3. Here the CDR3 DNA reads TGTGCCACCAGTGATTTTACAGGGTCGGGAGAGACCCAGTACTTC. It specifies CATSDFTGSGETQYF.

The chain combines TRBV5-5 with TRBJ2-7, with D possibly TRBD1 on 6 matching bases. The germline V gene has CDR1 SGHKS and CDR2 YYEKEE (reference sequence). V was shortened by 0 bases and J by 6 bases, with 19 bases between the two germline ends. The CDR3 length is 16 residues. CDR3 DNA: TGTGCCAGCAGCTTGGATCGTCGGACAGATAGGTCCGAGCAGTACTTC. Its protein product is CASSLDRRTDRSEQYF. The full variable domain, rest sourced from reference TRBV5-5 and TRBJ2-7, is DAGVTQSPTHLIKTRGQQVTLRCSPISGHKSVSWYQQVLGQGPQFIFQYYEKEERGRGNFPDRFSARQFPNYSSELNVNALLLGDSALYLCASSLDRRTDRSEQYFGPGTRLTVT.

V and J are TRBV7-2 and TRBJ2-7; D possibly corresponds to TRBD1 (6 bases). This CDR3 is 14 amino acids long. CDR1 is SGHTA, CDR2 FQGNSA, per germline. The V end was cut by 3 bases, the J end by 2 bases, with 11 bases between. CDR3 region: CASSFITGTYEQYF. The CDR3 nucleotides are TGTGCCAGCAGCTTTATCACAGGGACCTACGAGCAGTACTTC.

The chain carries TRBV11-3 and TRBJ2-5; 7 bases are a match to TRBD1. The CDR3 consists of 15 residues. Germline CDR1 is SGHNT and CDR2 is YENEEA. The V segment lost 1 base and the J segment 1 base; nucleotides outside the gene matches: 3. Here the CDR3 reads CASSLGDSVQETQYF. The CDR3 DNA sequence: TGTGCCAGCAGCTTAGGGGACAGCGTCCAAGAGACCCAGTACTTC.

The genes are TRBV7-3 and TRBJ2-7, with D tentatively TRBD1 (5 bases). The V end was cut by 2 bases, the J end by 3 bases, with 23 bases between. The germline gives CDR1 SGHTA, CDR2 FQGTGA. CDR3 length: 18 amino acids. The DNA for the CDR3 is TGTGCCAGCAGCTTAGGGGCGCCCCTCCCTAACAGAGTCTACGAGCAGTACTTC. It codes for CASSLGAPLPNRVYEQYF.

This clone showed up just once. The chain links TRBV5-4 to TRBJ2-2; 13 positions agree with TRBD2. Germline CDR1 is SGHNT and CDR2 is YYREEE (reference sequence). The CDR3 runs 17 residues. The V segment lost 0 bases and the J segment 8 bases; nucleotides outside the gene matches: 7. CDR3 DNA: TGTGCCAGCAGCTTGGGACTGGGACTAGCGGGACGGGGGGAGCTGTTTTTT. This encodes CASSLGLGLAGRGELFF.

CDR3 in amino acids: CASSSAIAGSYNEQFF. The CDR3 region has the DNA TGTGCCAGCAGCTCCGCCATAGCGGGCTCCTACAATGAGCAGTTCTTC. The chain joins TRBV7-2 to TRBJ2-1, with TRBD2 matching over 7 bases. V shed 4 bases, J shed 0 bases, and the junction held 6 bases outside the gene matches. The V gene's germline CDR1 is SGHTA and CDR2 FQGNSA. The CDR3 is made up of 16 amino acids.

The chain links TRBV4-1 to TRBJ2-3, with 8 bases aligning to TRBD2. The CDR3 totals 16 residues. After removal of 1 base from V and 1 base from J, the junction contained 4 bases not matched to a gene. In germline, CDR1 is MGHRA, CDR2 YSYEKL. DNA for the CDR3: TGCGCCAGCAGCCAAGTCCAACTAGCGGGCACAGATACGCAGTATTTT. Translated: CASSQVQLAGTDTQYF.

In this sample, this clone turned up once. The V call is TRBV7-2, the J call TRBJ1-4; no clear D gene. Trimming shortened V by 5 bases and J by 1 base, and 11 bases separated the two germline ends. CDR1 is SGHTA and CDR2 is FQGNSA in the germline V gene. There are 15 residues in the CDR3. The CDR3 sequence: CASSRMMGTNEKLFF. The CDR3, as DNA: TGTGCCAGCAGCCGCATGATGGGAACTAATGAAAAACTGTTTTTT.

The chain uses TRBV5-3 and TRBJ2-7; D gene ambiguous. TRBV5-3 is recorded as an ORF, its role being uncertain. The CDR3 runs 11 residues. The germline V and J ends were trimmed by 3 bases and 3 bases, with 4 bases remaining between them. CDR3 DNA sequence: TGTGCCAGAAGCTGGGGCTACGAGCAGTACTTC. It yields the protein CARSWGYEQYF.

The CDR3 DNA reads as TGTGCCAGCAGTCCAACGGCCCAGGGGACGTACAATGAGCAGTTCTTC. It translates to CASSPTAQGTYNEQFF. This chain connects TRBV6-2 or TRBV6-3 to TRBJ2-1; a weak D match, TRBD1 (6 bases). Germline-derived CDR1 and CDR2 are MNHEY and SVGEGT. V was trimmed by 5 bases and J by 4 bases, leaving 18 bases between them. The CDR3 consists of 16 residues.

This clone was picked up one time. The V gene is TRBV2, the J gene TRBJ1-4; 9 bases align to TRBD1. Germline lookup yields CDR1 SNHLY and CDR2 FYNNEI. The CDR3 spans 13 residues. The ends lost 10 bases at V and 5 bases at J; junction bases unmatched: 5. CDR3 loop: CATSGTGNEKLFF. The CDR3 nucleotides read TGTGCCACCTCCGGGACAGGGAATGAAAAACTGTTTTTT. Full variable domain (missing parts from reference TRBV2 and TRBJ1-4): EPEVTQTPSHQVTQMGQEVILRCVPISNHLYFYWYRQILGQKVEFLVSFYNNEISEKSEIFDDQFSVERPDGSNFTLKIRSTKLEDSAMYFCATSGTGNEKLFFGSGTQLSVL.

The chain uses TRBV6-5 and TRBJ1-2; D not certain. The V end was cut by 2 bases, the J end by 8 bases, with 12 bases between. The germline V gene encodes CDR1 MNHEY and CDR2 SVGAGI. This CDR3 has 13 amino acids. The CDR3 DNA reads as TGTGCCAGCAGTTACCCGGGAACCGGCGGCTACACCTTC. Protein sequence: CASSYPGTGGYTF.

This sequence joins TRBV2 and TRBJ1-1; D gene uncertain. Looked up from germline, CDR1 is SNHLY and CDR2 is FYNNEI. CDR3 length: 13 residues. V lost 5 bases and J 1 base, leaving 8 bases between the germline ends. CDR3 in amino acids: CASSREGNTEAFF. CDR3 coding DNA: TGTGCCAGCAGTAGGGAGGGGAACACTGAAGCTTTCTTT.

The rearrangement links TRBV7-9 to TRBJ2-4, with 8 bases aligning to TRBD2. Germline V gene data show CDR1 as SEHNR and CDR2 as FQNEAQ (reference sequence). The CDR3 length is 12 residues. Trimming at V came to 11 bases and at J to 9 bases, leaving 9 bases not matched to a gene. The CDR3 DNA sequence: TGTGCCGGCGGGGGGTACGGCGGCATTCAGTACTTC. Translated: CAGGGYGGIQYF.

The chain recombines TRBV28 with TRBJ1-2, with D unresolved. CDR3 length equals 12 residues. V lost 8 bases to trimming and J lost 5 bases, with 12 bases between them. The germline CDR1 and CDR2 sequences are MDHEN and SYDVKM. CDR3 coding DNA: TGTGCCAGCCGGGAGGGCCTTTATGGCTACACCTTC. Translation: CASREGLYGYTF.

The genes are TRBV9 and TRBJ2-7; tentatively, D is TRBD1 (5 bases). This CDR3 spans 16 amino acids. From germline, CDR1 is SGDLS and CDR2 YYNGEE. The V end was cut by 4 bases, the J end by 3 bases, with 20 bases between. The CDR3 here is CASSPEGVSNVYEQYF. The DNA for the CDR3 is TGTGCCAGCAGCCCCGAAGGGGTTTCAAACGTCTACGAGCAGTACTTC.

The V call is TRBV5-5, the J call TRBJ1-1; TRBD1 might be the D (5 bases). Germline CDR1 is SGHKS and CDR2 is YYEKEE (reference sequence). The V end was cut by 6 bases, the J end by 1 base, with 25 bases between. This CDR3 has 18 amino acids. CDR3 sequence: CASIPRGARQTPNTEAFF. CDR3 DNA: TGTGCCAGCATCCCGAGAGGGGCGCGACAGACCCCGAACACTGAAGCTTTCTTT.

This chain links TRBV11-3 with TRBJ2-5; 7 nucleotides agree with TRBD1. The germline CDR1 and CDR2 sequences are SGHNT and YENEEA. After removal of 5 bases from V and 6 bases from J, the junction contained 12 bases not matched to a gene. The CDR3 length is 15 residues. The CDR3 DNA is TGTGCCAGCAGCCACTTTACAGGGGTAGTGAAGACCCAGTACTTC. Encoded protein: CASSHFTGVVKTQYF.

The chain recombines TRBV3-1 (or the pseudogene TRBV3-2) with TRBJ2-7; D may be TRBD2 (6 bases). This CDR3 comprises 14 residues. The ends were cut back, 1 base at V and 3 bases at J, with 10 bases in the middle. Germline CDR1 is LGHDT and CDR2 is YNNKEL (reference sequence). The CDR3 sequence: CASSQVFGSYEQYF. The CDR3 nucleotides are TGTGCCAGCAGCCAAGTCTTCGGGAGCTACGAGCAGTACTTC.